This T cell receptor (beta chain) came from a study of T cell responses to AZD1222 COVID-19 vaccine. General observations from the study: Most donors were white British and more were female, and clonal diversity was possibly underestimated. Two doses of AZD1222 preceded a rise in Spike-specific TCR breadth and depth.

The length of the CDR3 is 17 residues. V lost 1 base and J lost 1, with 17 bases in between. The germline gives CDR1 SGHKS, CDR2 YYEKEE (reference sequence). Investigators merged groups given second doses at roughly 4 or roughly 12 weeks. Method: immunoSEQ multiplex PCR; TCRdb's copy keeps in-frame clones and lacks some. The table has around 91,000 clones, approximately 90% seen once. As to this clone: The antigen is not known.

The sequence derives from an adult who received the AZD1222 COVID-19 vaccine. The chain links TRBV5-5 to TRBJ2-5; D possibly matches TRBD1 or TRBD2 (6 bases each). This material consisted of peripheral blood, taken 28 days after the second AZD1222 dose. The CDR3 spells CASSLMGAQGGQETQYF. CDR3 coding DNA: TGTGCCAGCAGCTTGATGGGGGCGCAGGGAGGCCAAGAGACCCAGTACTTC.